This T cell receptor (beta chain) was sequenced in a study of blood T cell repertoires in COVID-19. Study-wide context: Researchers got acute and convalescent COVID-19 samples from the United States, Italy and Spain. PBMCs, B-cell-depleted T cells, or T cells provided the cDNA or gDNA that made up the material.

As handled by the study authors: Researchers report that nucleated cell counts were estimated from reference gene primer amplification. Generated by immunoSEQ multiplex PCR, the TCRdb table keeps only in-frame clones and is missing some. V, J and clone size reflect that table, while D and trimming were determined from the DNA. The sample contains 78,000 or so clones, around nine tenths of which appear only once. Germline V gene data show CDR1 as SGHNT and CDR2 as YYREEE (reference sequence). This CDR3 has 14 residues. V shed 4 bases and J 5 bases; nucleotides not matched to a gene: 6. This TCR was sampled from a man aged 50-59 years with active or convalescent COVID-19. Sequencing was carried out using peripheral blood. The chain employs TRBV5-4 and TRBJ2-5; 9 nucleotides agree with TRBD1. The CDR3 bases are TGTGCCAGCAGCGCACAGGGGGCCGGTGAGACCCAGTACTTC. Protein sequence: CASSAQGAGETQYF.